The 10 T cell receptor beta chains reported below all come from one sample, sequenced in a study of T cell responses to AZD1222 COVID-19 vaccine. Clones were read by immunoSEQ multiplex PCR, and TCRdb kept only the in-frame ones, dropping some. The table has 150,000 or so clones, 85% to 90% seen once. Here the sequenced sample was peripheral blood, taken on day 0 of AZD1222 vaccination. These receptors all stem from an adult in good health.

Written as DNA, the CDR3 is TGTGCCAGCAGTTACGGGCGGGGAAGGTTTGAAGCTTTCTTT. Its translation: CASSYGRGRFEAFF. The genes are TRBV6-5 and TRBJ1-1; D gene uncertain. The V end was cut by 2 bases, the J end by 7 bases, with 14 bases between. The CDR3 sequence is 14 residues long. Germline CDR1 MNHEY, CDR2 SVGAGI.

This sequence joins TRBV5-1 and TRBJ1-1, with D tentatively TRBD1 (5 bases). Trimming shortened V by 5 bases and J by 8 bases, and 16 bases separated the two germline ends. The CDR3 contains 13 residues. Germline loops: CDR1 SGHRS, CDR2 YFSETQ. This CDR3 reads CASSRVRASEAFF. Here the CDR3 DNA reads TGCGCCAGCAGTCGAGTCAGGGCCTCCGAAGCTTTCTTT.

This clone showed up just once. At one of its ends the junction is not consistent with the germline gene, which may arise from a read error. The rearrangement joins TRBV7-7 to TRBJ2-2; 7 bases are shared with TRBD1. CDR3 size: 16 residues. Germline values: CDR1 SSHAT, CDR2 FNYEAQ (reference sequence). For the CDR3, the DNA is TGTGCTAGCAGCCACACGCCGGACAGGAGTACCGGGGAGCTGTTTTTT. It translates to CASSHTPDRSTGELFF.

The chain uses TRBV6-5 and TRBJ1-1, with 7 bases fitting TRBD1. This CDR3 has 13 residues. From germline, CDR1 is MNHEY and CDR2 SVGAGI. Germline trimming cut 10 bases from V and 3 bases from J; bases unmatched to any gene: 8. The CDR3: CATRPGQHTEAFF. The CDR3 region has the DNA TGTGCCACTAGACCGGGACAGCACACTGAAGCTTTCTTT.

The rearrangement joins TRBV6-5 to TRBJ2-2, with D unclear. Trimming took 3 bases from V and 5 from J, leaving 7 bases between them. CDR3 size: 13 residues. Looked up from germline, CDR1 is MNHEY and CDR2 is SVGAGI. The CDR3 DNA is TGTGCCAGCAGTTATGGGGTGACCGGGGAGCTGTTTTTT. Its translation: CASSYGVTGELFF.

V and J are TRBV3-1 (or the pseudogene TRBV3-2) and TRBJ1-1, with D perhaps TRBD1 (6 bases). Germline loops: CDR1 LGHDT, CDR2 YNNKEL (reference sequence). Trimming took off 3 bases at V and 6 bases at J, with 14 bases between the two ends. This CDR3 comprises 14 residues. This chain's CDR3 is CASSHHRESAEAFF. The CDR3 DNA sequence: TGTGCCAGCAGCCACCACAGGGAAAGCGCTGAAGCTTTCTTT.

The V call is TRBV19, the J call TRBJ2-2; possible D gene TRBD1, 6 bases. The V end was cut by 9 bases, the J end by 2 bases, with 16 bases between. Germline V lookup: CDR1 LNHDA, CDR2 SQIVND (reference sequence). The CDR3 sequence is 15 residues long. The CDR3, as DNA: TGTGCCAGCGATAGAGCAGGGGTTAACACCGGGGAGCTGTTTTTT. Its protein is CASDRAGVNTGELFF.

This sequence joins TRBV2 and TRBJ2-7, with 7 bases matching TRBD1. The CDR3 contains 15 residues. The V gene's germline CDR1 is SNHLY and CDR2 FYNNEI. With V trimmed by 2 bases and J by 3 bases, 7 bases remained unmatched. The CDR3 DNA reads TGTGCCAGCAGTGAAAGGGGGCGAGCATACTACGAGCAGTACTTC. Its translation: CASSERGRAYYEQYF.

The V call is TRBV7-3, the J call TRBJ2-3; 7 bases fit TRBD2. Germline V gives CDR1 SGHTA, CDR2 FQGTGA. The CDR3 runs to 15 residues. V lost 5 bases and J lost 1; bases outside the gene matches: 6. The CDR3 DNA reads as TGTGCCAGCAGCCCGAACCGGGGGGGCACAGATACGCAGTATTTT. Residues: CASSPNRGGTDTQYF.

The chain employs TRBV4-3 and TRBJ2-3; no clear D. Germline V gene lookup returns CDR1 LGHNA and CDR2 YSLEER. The CDR3 is made up of 13 amino acids. V shed 1 base and J shed 3 bases, with 5 bases lying between them. The DNA of the CDR3 is TGCGCCAGCAGCCAAGGGATTACAGATACGCAGTATTTT. Translating gives CASSQGITDTQYF.